Presented here are 32 T cell receptor beta chains from one specimen sequenced in a study of T cells in Graves' hyperthyroidism and ophthalmopathy. Amplified TCR beta CDR3 regions derived from RNA transcripts. Primed by the HTBI set, a first-round RT-PCR was run on the TCR CDR3. TCRdb independently ran MiXCR on the multiplex PCR reads; one entry per CDR3 protein. The table records about 350,000 distinct CDR3 sequences, about a sixth of them present only once. The specimen was blood. The source of these receptors is a woman younger than 45 with Graves' hyperthyroidism that later progressed to Graves' ophthalmopathy.

This clonotype was seen ten or more times. The V call is TRBV6-1, the J call TRBJ2-7; D call uncertain. The V end was cut by 5 bases, the J end by 3 bases, with 14 bases between. Per the germline V gene, CDR1 is MNHNS and CDR2 is SASEGT. The CDR3 covers 14 residues. CDR3 sequence reads: CASSYNTDYYEQYF. CDR3 in DNA: TGTGCCAGCAGTTACAACACGGATTACTACGAGCAGTACTTC.

The V gene is TRBV19, the J gene TRBJ2-4; D gene uncertain. V lost 3 bases to trimming and J lost 8 bases, with 5 bases between them. Germline V gene sequence: CDR1 LNHDA, CDR2 SQIVND (reference sequence). The CDR3 length is 11 residues. The CDR3 protein is CASSIEDIQYF. CDR3 sequence (DNA): TGTGCCAGTAGTATCGAGGACATTCAGTACTTC.

There are many counts of this clonotype. The chain employs TRBV28 and TRBJ1-2; TRBD1 matches at 8 bases. CDR3 size: 13 residues. Germline CDR1 reads MDHEN; CDR2 reads SYDVKM. Germline trimming cut 3 bases from V and 8 bases from J; bases unmatched to any gene: 5. The CDR3 DNA is TGTGCCAGCAGTTTCCGGACAGGGATGGGCTACACCTTC. This sequence encodes CASSFRTGMGYTF.

The chain employs TRBV3-1 and TRBJ2-1; D perhaps matches TRBD2 (5 bases). Germline CDR1 LGHDT, CDR2 YNNKEL (reference sequence). V was cut by 1 base and J by 4 bases, with 14 bases left in between. CDR3 size: 16 residues. The CDR3 here is CASSQVGLADYNEQFF. The CDR3 DNA sequence: TGTGCCAGCAGCCAAGTAGGGCTAGCAGATTACAATGAGCAGTTCTTC.

This clonotype was seen repeatedly, ten times or more. This chain connects TRBV12-3 or TRBV12-4 to TRBJ2-7, with a possible D match to TRBD2 (6 bases). The V and J ends lost 6 bases and 4 bases respectively, with 13 bases between them. This CDR3 has 13 residues. The CDR3 sequence is CASSPTGEYEQYF. Here the CDR3 DNA reads TGTGCCAGCAGCCCAACGGGGGAGTACGAGCAGTACTTC.

This clonotype showed up many times. In DNA form, the CDR3 reads TGCAGTGCTAGAGTTGACAGGGACTACGAGCAGTACTTC. Translation: CSARVDRDYEQYF. The genes are TRBV20-1 and TRBJ2-7, with 7 bases fitting TRBD1. The CDR3 is 13 amino acids. Trimming at V came to 1 base and at J to 3 bases, leaving 3 bases not matched to a gene. CDR1 and CDR2 (germline): DFQATT, SNEGSKA (reference sequence).

Many counts were recorded for this clonotype. The rearrangement uses TRBV28 and TRBJ2-3, with TRBD2 matching over 12 bases. Trimming took 5 bases from V and 5 from J; bases not matched to a gene: 2. This CDR3 comprises 14 residues. Germline CDR1 and CDR2: MDHEN and SYDVKM. The CDR3 is CASSPSGGGDTQYF. CDR3 DNA: TGTGCCAGCAGTCCTAGCGGGGGGGGAGATACGCAGTATTTT.

This clonotype showed up just a few times. The chain is built from TRBV9 and TRBJ2-7; 9 bases align to TRBD2. The CDR3 is 14 residues long. The trim removed 3 bases at V and 5 bases at J, leaving 6 bases unmatched. Germline V gene sequence: CDR1 SGDLS, CDR2 YYNGEE. The CDR3 nucleotides read TGTGCCAGCAGCGGGCGGGAGGGCCTCCACGAGCAGTACTTC. Amino acid sequence: CASSGREGLHEQYF.

The V gene is TRBV27, the J gene TRBJ2-7; TRBD1 agrees at 8 bases. J was trimmed by 6 bases and V by 5 bases; bases with no gene match: 9. The CDR3 contains 14 residues. The germline CDR1 and CDR2 sequences are MNHEY and SMNVEV (reference sequence). Here the CDR3 reads CASSMRDRLPEQYF. CDR3 sequence (DNA): TGTGCCAGCAGTATGAGGGACAGGTTGCCCGAGCAGTACTTC.

The V and J genes are TRBV6-2 or TRBV6-3 and TRBJ2-5, with a possible D match to TRBD1 (6 bases). The CDR3 totals 17 residues. CDR1 and CDR2 (germline): MNHEY, SVGEGT. Trimming removed 5 bases at V and 1 base at J, with 20 bases between. DNA for the CDR3: TGTGCCAGCAGTACATCAAACTACAGGGTGGGCCAAGAGACCCAGTACTTC. Translation: CASSTSNYRVGQETQYF.

The rearrangement joins TRBV7-9 to TRBJ2-2; D unclear. The CDR3 spans 16 residues. V gave up 1 base and J gave up 1 base, with 10 bases separating them. Germline assignment: CDR1 SEHNR and CDR2 FQNEAQ (reference sequence). The CDR3 region has the DNA TGTGCCAGCAGCTTAGAGGCCGCTATGAACACCGGGGAGCTGTTTTTT. It yields the protein CASSLEAAMNTGELFF.

This chain connects TRBV7-8 to TRBJ1-5, with a weak D call TRBD1 (5 bases). Germline V gene data show CDR1 as SGHVS and CDR2 as FQNEAQ. This CDR3 has 18 residues. V lost 6 bases to trimming and J lost 0 bases, with 21 bases between them. The CDR3 DNA sequence: TGTGCCAGCAGTTCACTTGCGGGGCTCGAATATAGCAATCAGCCCCAGCATTTT. It yields the protein CASSSLAGLEYSNQPQHF.

This clonotype was picked up many times. The rearrangement uses TRBV28 and TRBJ2-1, with 7 bases that match TRBD1. Germline-derived CDR1 and CDR2 are MDHEN and SYDVKM. The CDR3 covers 14 residues. The V segment lost 7 bases and the J segment 4 bases; nucleotides outside the gene matches: 7. The CDR3 region is CASNIGTDYNEQFF. The DNA of the CDR3 is TGTGCCAGCAACATCGGGACAGATTACAATGAGCAGTTCTTC. The full variable domain, completed using reference TRBV28 and TRBJ2-1, is DVKVTQSSRYLVKRTGEKVFLECVQDMDHENMFWYRQDPGLGLRLIYFSYDVKMKEKGDIPEGYSVSREKKERFSLILESASTNQTSMYLCASNIGTDYNEQFFGPGTRLTVL.

In its sample, this clonotype was seen many times. The J gene is TRBJ2-1, the V gene TRBV12-3 or TRBV12-4; D tentatively reads TRBD1 or TRBD2 (7 bases each). There are 14 residues in the CDR3. V was cut by 0 bases and J by 12 bases, with 15 bases left in between. In nucleotides, the CDR3 is TGTGCCAGCAGTTTAGCGGGAGGGGGCCATGGGCAGTTCTTC. Translated: CASSLAGGGHGQFF.

This clonotype was seen repeatedly, ten times or more. The chain couples TRBV30 to TRBJ1-2; D ambiguous. CDR3 length equals 13 residues. Trimming cost V 2 bases and J 8 bases, with 15 bases left between them. Germline V lookup: CDR1 GTSNPN, CDR2 SVGIG (reference sequence). In nucleotides, the CDR3 is TGTGCCTGGAGTACTCCCTATACGGACGGCTACACCTTC. Protein sequence: CAWSTPYTDGYTF.

Of note for this clonotype: A much larger clonotype is one base distant, so this may be a read error. This chain links TRBV7-2 with TRBJ2-3; no firm D call. V dropped 4 bases and J dropped 2 bases, with 10 bases sitting between them. In germline, CDR1 is SGHTA, CDR2 FQGNSA. The CDR3 has 14 amino acids. CDR3 protein: CASSSTPNTDTQYF. CDR3 sequence (DNA): TGTGCCAGCAGCTCAACCCCTAACACAGATACGCAGTATTTT.

As concerns this clonotype: It may be a read error: a sequence one base away is much more abundant. The chain links TRBV6-1 to TRBJ1-1; D is uncertain. Germline lookup yields CDR1 MNHNS and CDR2 SASEGT. This CDR3 spans 12 amino acids. Deletions cut 11 bases from V and 4 bases from J, with 14 bases between. This CDR3 is CACRKDGTEAFF. The CDR3 DNA reads as TGTGCCTGTAGAAAAGATGGCACTGAAGCTTTCTTT.

This clonotype was detected many times. CDR3 protein: CASSDYGRTNEKLFF. In DNA, the CDR3 is TGTGCCAGCAGTGATTACGGGAGGACTAATGAAAAACTGTTTTTT. The chain links TRBV6-1 to TRBJ1-4; no definite D call. The V and J ends lost 3 bases and 2 bases respectively, with 10 bases between them. The CDR3 runs to 15 residues. Germline V CDR1 and CDR2: MNHNS, SASEGT.

Note on this clonotype: A much bigger clone sits one base away, suggesting this may be a read error. V and J are TRBV30 and TRBJ1-2; the D gene is possibly TRBD1 (5 bases). Germline CDR1 reads GTSNPN; CDR2 reads SVGIG (reference sequence). CDR3 length: 13 residues. V lost 3 bases to trimming and J lost 7 bases, with 15 bases between them. The CDR3 is CAWRIQEASGYTF. The DNA for the CDR3 is TGTGCCTGGAGGATACAGGAGGCGAGTGGCTACACCTTC. Drawing the rest from reference TRBV30 and TRBJ1-2, the complete variable domain is SQTIHQWPATLVQPVGSPLSLECTVEGTSNPNLYWYRQAAGRGLQLLFYSVGIGQISSEVPQNLSASRPQDRQFILSSKKLLLSDSGFYLCAWRIQEASGYTFGSGTRLTVV.

This clonotype was detected ten times or more. This chain uses TRBV7-9 with TRBJ1-1; TRBD1 aligns across 7 bases. Per germline, CDR1 SEHNR and CDR2 FQNEAQ (reference sequence). The CDR3 sequence is 14 residues long. The V segment lost 1 base and the J segment 3 bases; nucleotides outside the gene matches: 2. The CDR3 bases are TGTGCCAGCAGCTTAGGCCAGGGGGACACTGAAGCTTTCTTT. Amino acid sequence: CASSLGQGDTEAFF.

V gene TRBV10-3 combines with J gene TRBJ2-5, with 9 bases fitting TRBD2. CDR1 and CDR2 from the germline V gene are ENHRY and SYGVKD. With 0 bases clipped from V and 5 bases from J, the junction kept 1 base outside the gene matches. The CDR3 has 14 residues. The CDR3 spells CAISESSGSETQYF. DNA of the CDR3: TGTGCCATCAGTGAGTCTAGCGGGAGTGAGACCCAGTACTTC.

The chain is built from TRBV15 and TRBJ1-2, with unresolved D. V was shortened by 4 bases and J by 8 bases, with 17 bases between the two germline ends. Germline lookup yields CDR1 LNHNV and CDR2 YYDKDF (reference sequence). The CDR3 is 14 amino acids. CDR3 loop: CATSNQGDVWGYTF. Here the CDR3 DNA reads TGTGCCACCAGCAATCAAGGAGATGTATGGGGCTACACCTTC.

This clonotype came up many times. The chain couples TRBV28 to TRBJ2-3; 10 bases are a match to TRBD2. Trimming removed 5 bases from V and 2 bases from J; junction bases left unmatched: 10. The CDR3 has 17 amino acids. Germline V gives CDR1 MDHEN, CDR2 SYDVKM. The CDR3 region has the DNA TGTGCCAGCAGTAAGGGACTAGCGCGTCCCCCCACAGATACGCAGTATTTT. It codes for CASSKGLARPPTDTQYF. Using reference TRBV28 and TRBJ2-3 for the parts outside the CDR3, the full variable domain is DVKVTQSSRYLVKRTGEKVFLECVQDMDHENMFWYRQDPGLGLRLIYFSYDVKMKEKGDIPEGYSVSREKKERFSLILESASTNQTSMYLCASSKGLARPPTDTQYFGPGTRLTVL.

V usage is TRBV4-1 and J usage is TRBJ2-1; TRBD2 aligns across 13 bases. The CDR3 is 15 amino acids. The germline V gene encodes CDR1 MGHRA and CDR2 YSYEKL. With 1 base clipped from V and 10 bases from J, the junction kept 4 bases outside the gene matches. CDR3: CASSQALAGGHEQFF. The CDR3 bases are TGCGCCAGCAGCCAAGCACTAGCGGGGGGGCACGAGCAGTTCTTC.

This clonotype was recorded at least ten times. The chain has TRBV7-2 and TRBJ2-3; D might be TRBD2 (6 bases). The CDR3 is made up of 16 amino acids. V lost 1 base, J lost 4 bases, and 15 bases lay in between. Germline V gives CDR1 SGHTA, CDR2 FQGNSA. The DNA of the CDR3 is TGTGCCAGCAGCTTAGTTCCCCCGGGAGTGGCAGATACGCAGTATTTT. Translated: CASSLVPPGVADTQYF.

This clonotype was found many times. The V gene is TRBV5-6, the J gene TRBJ2-7; 9 bases fit TRBD1. The J segment lost 6 bases and the V segment lost 2 bases, leaving 9 bases of the junction unmatched. CDR1 and CDR2 (germline): SGHDT, YYEEEE. This CDR3 has 15 amino acids. The CDR3 nucleotides read TGTGCCAGCAGCTTCCGCGGGACAGGGAAGAGCGAGCAGTACTTC. Its translation is CASSFRGTGKSEQYF.

This clonotype was seen at least ten times. V is TRBV11-2 and J is TRBJ2-5, with TRBD2 matching over 7 bases. Germline CDR1 SGHAT, CDR2 FQNNGV. V was clipped by 3 bases and J by 3 bases; unmatched bases: 4. This CDR3 contains 14 residues. CDR3 loop: CASSLGLPEETQYF. CDR3 nucleotide sequence: TGTGCCAGCAGCTTGGGACTACCAGAAGAGACCCAGTACTTC.

In this sample, this clonotype turned up a few times. The chain is built from TRBV6-1 and TRBJ1-3; the D is unclear. Between the trimmed V and J ends, which lost 5 bases and 2 bases, there was a span of 13 bases. The CDR3 is 15 amino acids. The germline V gene encodes CDR1 MNHNS and CDR2 SASEGT. CDR3 DNA: TGTGCCAGCAGTAAACTGAGGAACCCTGGAAACACCATATATTTT. It is translated as CASSKLRNPGNTIYF.

This clonotype was seen many times. This chain joins TRBV11-3 and TRBJ2-2, with a possible D match to TRBD2 (5 bases). CDR3 length: 15 residues. Deletions cut 1 base from V and 1 base from J, with 7 bases between. Germline assignment: CDR1 SGHNT and CDR2 YENEEA. CDR3 DNA sequence: TGTGCCAGCAGCTTAGCTAGCCTGAACACCGGGGAGCTGTTTTTT. Translating it yields CASSLASLNTGELFF. The full variable domain, its missing parts supplied by reference TRBV11-3 and TRBJ2-2, is EAGVVQSPRYKIIEKKQPVAFWCNPISGHNTLYWYLQNLGQGPELLIRYENEEAVDDSQLPKDRFSAERLKGVDSTLKIQPAELGDSAVYLCASSLASLNTGELFFGEGSRLTVL.

This clonotype was observed many times. The V call is TRBV20-1, the J call TRBJ2-7; D perhaps matches TRBD2 (7 bases). Trimming took off 4 bases at V and 2 bases at J, with 18 bases between the two ends. The V gene's germline CDR1 is DFQATT and CDR2 SNEGSKA (reference sequence). The CDR3 has 15 amino acids. DNA for the CDR3: TGCAGTGCTAAAGAGGGGGGCGGGAGCACCTACGAGCAGTACTTC. Its protein product is CSAKEGGGSTYEQYF.

This clonotype was picked up many times. J is TRBJ2-3 and V is TRBV5-1; D not certain. Germline V gene lookup returns CDR1 SGHRS and CDR2 YFSETQ. The CDR3 consists of 13 residues. Between the trimmed V and J ends, which lost 4 bases and 3 bases, there was a span of 9 bases. The CDR3 DNA is TGCGCCAGCAGCCAAGCCCATACAGATACGCAGTATTTT. Translating gives CASSQAHTDTQYF.

J is TRBJ2-1 and V is TRBV3-1; D remains ambiguous. The CDR3 covers 13 residues. V was pared by 3 bases and J by 3 bases, with 6 bases between. Germline CDR1 is LGHDT and CDR2 is YNNKEL (reference sequence). CDR3 region: CASSQGNYNEQFF. The CDR3, as DNA: TGTGCCAGCAGCCAGGGGAACTACAATGAGCAGTTCTTC.